This T cell receptor beta chain came from a study of cytomegalovirus exposure and HLA in healthy donors (TCRdb year 2017). A note on the overall study: An earlier analysis of more than 550 of the donors reported about 300 Gb of sequence data and 117 million unique TCR beta sequences obtained from around 190 million T cells. Four or five DR-DQ haplotypes were handled as single units for association and clustering because linkage in the cohort was strong. In the later analysis, no new phenotypic data were used to find candidate immune exposures; instead, reliance was placed on TCR beta sequences and their occurrence across donors. To predict cytomegalovirus infection status, the study brought together high-throughput TCR immunosequencing, statistical association of individual TCRs with disease status, and machine learning. Among approximately 370 genotyped donors of the cohort, an average of approximately 240,000 unique TCR beta nucleotide sequences was sequenced per donor, of which about 19% were non-productive. Of the 300 to 500 genotyped donors, roughly 80% were placed in the genetic ancestry cluster associated with self-reported Caucasian donors. Donor age, sex, ethnicity and CMV serostatus were compiled together with the repertoire data. Roughly 300 gigabases of sequencing data and some 85 million unique TCR sequences were included in an early release covering about 600 HLA-typed donors. An earlier analysis of some 500 of the donors used high-throughput TCR beta sequencing to judge whether each TCR beta V gene segment behaved as functional or pseudogenic. HLA typing covered class I and class II loci at four-digit resolution. The number of typed donors differed by locus: about 620-640 for A, B, C, DRB1 and DQB1; approximately 530 for DQA1; fewer than 610 for DPA1; and roughly 470 for DPB1. A separate validation cohort of over a hundred different subjects was used in addition to the roughly 720-subject first cohort. Every repertoire in the discovery cohort had been generated on one and the same sequencing platform. Genome-wide SNP genotypes for about 55% of the 666 donors were used in a later genetic analysis, which treated that subset as a discovery cohort. A later analysis re-examined previously published TCR beta repertoires from 610 or so donors and added high-resolution HLA genotyping to investigate patterns of TCR occurrence. The aim of the study was to test whether cataloging public T cell receptors could identify signatures of past pathogen exposure. Using immunosequencing, the study profiled T cell repertoires from 500 to 800 subjects and related those repertoires to cytomegalovirus serostatus. What the work shows at the level of the full study, not this receptor alone: Linkage disequilibrium might explain the correlated functional status among segregating V segments, but an unknown experimental factor could not be ruled out. In a later analysis, the rate of TCR association differed among HLA loci, with DRB1 alleles having the most associated TCRs and HLA-C alleles having the fewest. Presence/absence analyses assumed roughly uniform sequencing depth across donors, an assumption that may not hold. A later analysis found that HLA-associated TCR beta chains were more clonally expanded and had lower generation probabilities than equally common non-associated chains. A few of the identified cytomegalovirus-associated TCR beta chains were confirmed in vitro to be specific for cytomegalovirus antigens. A later genetic analysis associated a missense DCLRE1C variant with V-gene and J-gene trimming of TCR beta chains, and an independent cohort replicated the association. A total of 150 or so TCR beta chains were listed by the study as associated with cytomegalovirus. Because some donors lacked HLA typing at each locus, the association tests relied only on the typed subset. The authors suggested that the approach could potentially be generalized to other disease states and immunological phenotypes. A further reported finding was that TCR beta sequences accurately predicted the HLA-A and HLA-B alleles for most subjects in the first cohort. An earlier analysis of around 600 of the donors showed that most TCR beta V segments appeared in productive rearrangements either about 87% or about 30% of the time, which broadly matched IMGT annotations. When HLA alleles, especially DR and DQ, strongly co-occurred, TCR associations were difficult to assign to individual alleles. A later analysis reported that several top co-occurrence clusters appeared linked to parvovirus B19, influenza, CMV and Epstein-Barr virus. Compared with the approximately 670-donor mean, donors in an Asian-associated ancestry cluster had fewer N-insertions in productive TCRs, according to a later genetic analysis. The 87-base-pair reads could not distinguish some IMGT-functional V segments, including TRBV6-2 and TRBV6-3, so those segments were excluded. The cohort was sequenced for TCR beta chains only, and without alpha or paired-chain data the features that could be detected were limited. CMV serostatus was the only immune exposure information available for the cohort. A group of highly shared sequence variants was considered likely to be a technical artifact of the sequencing pipeline. The classifier was reported to diagnose cytomegalovirus status with high specificity and sensitivity in both the original cohort and the validation cohort. A later analysis associated about 17,000 TCR beta sequences with specific HLA alleles at a false discovery rate of 0.05. According to a later analysis, most CMV-associated TCR beta chains appeared to be HLA-restricted, and the HLA associations seemed to be driven largely by CMV exposure. Most TCR sequences were seen in very few donors, while some public TCRs were found in many individuals. The earlier analysis of about 600 of the donors excluded over 15 rarely observed V segments, including chromosome 9 orphons, because counts were too low.

The cohort was made up of several hundred healthy bone marrow donors. All cohort members were sampled while nominally healthy, although unrecorded immune exposures were likely present. The donor was CMV seropositive and was included in the group of 270 or so seropositive cohort members. Every donor gave a peripheral blood sample, and the peripheral blood mononuclear cells from that sample were used for TCR beta sequencing. Genomic DNA extraction from the blood cell samples was performed with the Qiagen DNeasy Blood Extraction Kit. The sample holds a few counts of this clone. The clone's antigen remains unknown. No base quality information exists; no much larger clone differs at one position. Receptor libraries were prepared by the immunoSEQ multiplex PCR assay. For the multiplex PCR, a mixture combining 60 forward primers for TCR Vbeta segments and 13 reverse primers for TCR Jbeta segments was used. The CDR3 region of rearranged TCR beta genes was amplified from genomic DNA with a multiplex PCR assay. The amplified TCR beta libraries were sequenced on the Illumina HiSeq System as 87-base-pair reads. On the authors' methods: A later analysis tallied roughly 80 million unique TCR beta chains across the 600 to 700 repertoires, and some 10 million of those chains were shared by two or more donors. Raw reads were error-corrected and collapsed into unique sequences with a nearest-neighbor algorithm that merged closely related sequences to remove PCR and sequencing errors. Alignment of CDR3 sequences to IMGT reference sequences was used to assign V, D and J gene segments. For a sequence to be retained, a match of at least six nucleotides was required to both a V gene segment and a J gene segment. Rearrangements were classified as productive when the CDR3 lacked stop codons and remained in frame with V and J, and all other rearrangements were classified as non-productive. CDR3 was defined by IMGT convention, running from the second conserved V-encoded cysteine to the conserved J-encoded phenylalanine. Sequences without an unambiguous match to a single V gene segment were excluded from the earlier analysis of about 600 of the donors. An earlier analysis of almost 600 of the donors classified V segments as functional when productive rearrangements were above 56.7% and as segregating when the standard deviation between donors was above 5%. A statistical classification framework was developed to diagnose cytomegalovirus status using the catalog of TCR beta chain sequences. A later analysis assigned V and J genes by comparing TCR nucleotide sequences with IMGT/GENE-DB human TR gene sequences. Using the TCRdist pipeline, a later analysis assigned CDR3 sequences along with most-parsimonious VDJ recombination scenarios. A later analysis defined each TCR beta chain by its CDR3 amino acid sequence plus V-gene family, and excluded reads lacking a unique V-gene family. A later analysis removed 550 to 650 highly shared, low-generation-probability nucleotide sequences to deal with suspected cross-contamination and a sequencing artifact. For each public chain, a later analysis derived a clonal expansion index from normalized ranks of inferred template counts within each repertoire. In a later analysis, generation probabilities were computed with a VDJ recombination model fitted to out-of-frame rearrangements, and the resulting probabilities were checked against IGoR. A later analysis scored TCR-TCR, TCR-HLA and TCR-CMV co-occurrence with hypergeometric tests, applying a repertoire-size bias correction to TCR pairs. False discovery rates were estimated in a later analysis by permuting HLA or CMV assignments 20 times. In a later analysis, co-occurring TCRs were grouped using DBSCAN, with TCRdist sequence similarity added in when clustering inside HLA-allele-positive subsets. Repertoires with fewer than 30,000 or more than 120,000 public chains, plus five repertoires with anomalous nucleotide sharing, were excluded from co-occurrence clustering. The table comes from immuneACCESS by way of TCRdb, which keeps in-frame sequences with V and J called. Part of the clones is missing from these tables; in studies checked, under half for an unresolved V gene and the rest for unknown reasons. That table furnishes V, J and clone size, whereas the DNA furnished D and trimming. The table for this sample lists about 80,000 clones; around 60% of them were counted only once. The ten largest account for approximately 4% of the sample.

CDR3 length: 15 amino acids, cysteine to phenylalanine. Only the CDR3 region is kept as DNA, spanning 45 bases read in frame from base 1. CDR1 MNHEY and CDR2 SMNVEV were looked up in the germline V gene (reference sequence). V is shortened by 4 bases, J by 6 bases, and the region joining them spans 15 bases. The rearranged chain carries TRBV27 and TRBJ2-2; matching of 5 bases hints at TRBD1 as the D gene. Sequenced sample: PBMCs. This receptor was taken from a male donor in good health and CMV-seropositive. The CDR3 region has the sequence CASSSQGIRSGELFF. The nucleotide sequence is TGTGCCAGCAGTTCGCAGGGTATAAGGTCCGGGGAGCTGTTTTTT.